The clone carrying this T cell receptor (beta chain) came up a few times. No antigen is known for it. Positive CCR7 selection of CD45RO-negative cells yielded the naive CD8 cells, and terminally differentiated effector memory CD45RA+ cells were excluded. The assay was immunoSEQ multiplex PCR, and TCRdb's table has in-frame clones only and misses some. The sample includes around 2,000,000 clones, more than 85% of them seen just once. The ends were cut back, 2 bases at V and 13 bases at J, with 11 bases in the middle. From germline, CDR1 is SEHNR and CDR2 FQNEAQ (reference sequence). This CDR3 has 11 amino acids. This sample is drawn from a study of shared clonotypes between healthy human individuals. Study conclusions and caveats: Generally, naive subsets (rather than memory subsets) showed larger estimated richness. Clonotypes that were shared across a handful of donors made up 4.5% to 5% of naive CD4 clonotypes. Generation probabilities of non-shared clonotypes were lower (relative to those shared by all four donors). Sorted-subset sequencing, rarefaction showed, was incomplete despite large depth.

The chain joins TRBV7-9 to TRBJ1-2, with unresolved D. Sequencing was carried out using naive CD8+ T cells from PBMCs. The receptor was derived from a man aged 18 to 29 in good health. Some clones in this sample may be carry-over from other donors' samples. The CDR3 protein is CASSLIPPLTF. The CDR3 nucleotides read TGTGCCAGCAGCTTAATCCCCCCGCTCACCTTC.